Listed here are 22 T cell receptor beta chains from one sample, sequenced in a study of blood T cell repertoires in COVID-19. Clones were sequenced by immunoSEQ multiplex PCR, and TCRdb holds only the in-frame ones, with some missing. The repertoire holds some 290,000 clones, with approximately 87% as singletons. Sample: peripheral blood. These receptors were obtained from a man in his sixties who had recovered from COVID-19.

The rearrangement joins TRBV28 to TRBJ1-4, with D perhaps matching TRBD1 (5 bases). Germline CDR1 MDHEN, CDR2 SYDVKM. V lost 4 bases and J lost 14, with 23 bases in between. The CDR3 consists of 15 residues. For the CDR3, the DNA is TGTGCCAGCAGTTCCCCCGGGACTCCTCCTCATAGGCTGTTTTTT. It specifies CASSSPGTPPHRLFF.

V is TRBV10-2 and J is TRBJ2-7; D remains unclear. The ends were cut back, 3 bases at V and 6 bases at J, with 15 bases in the middle. The CDR3 spans 14 residues. Germline V lookup: CDR1 WSHSY, CDR2 SAAADI. CDR3 sequence (DNA): TGCGCCAGCAGTGACGCCAGCGTTCTTGGCGAGCAGTACTTC. It yields the protein CASSDASVLGEQYF.

The chain uses TRBV5-1 and TRBJ1-1; a possible D gene is TRBD1 (5 bases). Per the germline V gene, CDR1 is SGHRS and CDR2 is YFSETQ. CDR3 length: 14 amino acids. V was trimmed by 5 bases and J by 0 bases, leaving 11 bases between them. CDR3: CASSPRGMNTEAFF. The DNA for the CDR3 is TGCGCCAGCAGTCCTAGGGGCATGAACACTGAAGCTTTCTTT.

The chain joins TRBV5-4 to TRBJ2-1, with D perhaps TRBD1 (5 bases). The CDR3 loop spans 14 amino acids. V shed 0 bases and J shed 7 bases, with 11 bases lying between them. Germline values: CDR1 SGHNT, CDR2 YYREEE (reference sequence). CDR3 in DNA: TGTGCCAGCAGCTTGGTCGACAGTGCAAATGAGCAGTTCTTC. Its protein product is CASSLVDSANEQFF.

The chain combines TRBV10-3 with TRBJ1-1; D is unclear. V was shortened by 6 bases and J by 1 base, with 12 bases between the two germline ends. This CDR3 comprises 14 residues. Germline V lookup: CDR1 ENHRY, CDR2 SYGVKD. The CDR3 nucleotides read TGTGCCATCAGCCCCCGGGATAGGAACACTGAAGCTTTCTTT. Translating gives CAISPRDRNTEAFF.

The chain has TRBV15 and TRBJ1-1, with D possibly matching TRBD1 (5 bases). The CDR3 extends over 14 amino acids. V was shortened by 0 bases and J by 5 bases, with 10 bases between the two germline ends. Germline V gene data show CDR1 as LNHNV and CDR2 as YYDKDF (reference sequence). As DNA, the CDR3 is TGTGCCACCAGCAGAGATCGTCGGGGGACTGAAGCTTTCTTT. Its translation: CATSRDRRGTEAFF.

In DNA form, the CDR3 reads TGCAGTGCTAGTACAGGGACCGGGGAGCTGTTTTTT. Encoded protein: CSASTGTGELFF. This chain uses TRBV20-1 with TRBJ2-2, with D tentatively TRBD1 (6 bases). Trimming stripped 3 bases from V and 5 bases from J, with 7 bases between. Germline values: CDR1 DFQATT, CDR2 SNEGSKA (reference sequence). The CDR3 is 12 residues long.

This rearrangement joins TRBV6-6 to TRBJ2-2; possibly TRBD2 for D (5 bases). V lost 6 bases and J 0 bases, leaving 8 bases between the germline ends. CDR1 is MNHNY, CDR2 SVGAGI, per germline (reference sequence). The CDR3 sequence is 14 residues long. In nucleotides, the CDR3 is TGTGCCAGCAGGAGGGCTTCGAACACCGGGGAGCTGTTTTTT. It codes for CASRRASNTGELFF.

The chain couples TRBV30 to TRBJ2-7; D gene unclear. The V end was cut by 2 bases, the J end by 3 bases, with 5 bases between. The CDR3 is 11 residues long. Germline V lookup: CDR1 GTSNPN, CDR2 SVGIG (reference sequence). The CDR3: CAWSRNYEQYF. The CDR3 DNA follows: TGTGCCTGGAGTCGTAACTACGAGCAGTACTTC.

The chain has TRBV4-1 and TRBJ1-1; perhaps TRBD1 as D (5 bases). V was trimmed by 0 bases and J by 5 bases, leaving 16 bases between them. The CDR3 covers 16 residues. In germline, CDR1 is MGHRA, CDR2 YSYEKL. CDR3 coding DNA: TGCGCCAGCAGCCAAGATGGGCACCTTGGGGGGACTGAAGCTTTCTTT. The encoded protein is CASSQDGHLGGTEAFF.

V and J are TRBV18 and TRBJ1-2, with TRBD1 identical over 7 bases. CDR1 KGHSH and CDR2 LQKENI come from the germline V gene. The CDR3 is made up of 12 amino acids. The trim removed 5 bases at V and 6 bases at J, leaving 3 bases unmatched. Here the CDR3 reads CASSYTGDGYTF. In DNA form, the CDR3 reads TGTGCCAGCTCATATACAGGGGATGGCTACACCTTC. The complete variable domain, with remaining parts taken from reference TRBV18 and TRBJ1-2, reads NAGVMQNPRHLVRRRGQEARLRCSPMKGHSHVYWYRQLPEEGLKFMVYLQKENIIDESGMPKERFSAEFPKEGPSILRIQQVVRGDSAAYFCASSYTGDGYTFGSGTRLTVV.

Concerning this clone: Different DNA sequences within this sample yield the same CDR3. The chain employs TRBV5-4 and TRBJ2-1; TRBD2 aligns across 11 bases. V lost 3 bases to trimming and J lost 3 bases; unmatched junction nucleotides: 2. Germline assignment: CDR1 SGHNT and CDR2 YYREEE (reference sequence). This CDR3 has 15 residues. CDR3 nucleotides: TGTGCCAGCAGCTCGGGGACTAGCGGCTACAATGAGCAGTTCTTC. As protein: CASSSGTSGYNEQFF.

The V gene is TRBV28, the J gene TRBJ1-1; 9 bases map to TRBD1. Germline lookup yields CDR1 MDHEN and CDR2 SYDVKM. This CDR3 comprises 15 residues. Trimming removed 5 bases from V and 4 bases from J; junction bases left unmatched: 8. CDR3 nucleotide sequence: TGTGCCAGCAGTACTACAGGGGGCCCGGGCACTGAAGCTTTCTTT. Amino acid sequence: CASSTTGGPGTEAFF.

The chain is built from TRBV15 and TRBJ2-2; no clear D. Germline CDR1 is LNHNV and CDR2 is YYDKDF (reference sequence). The V end was cut by 3 bases, the J end by 6 bases, with 14 bases between. The CDR3 is 15 amino acids. CDR3 bases: TGTGCCACCAGCAGTAAACTCCCGCCCCCCGGGGAGCTGTTTTTT. Residues: CATSSKLPPPGELFF. Drawing the rest from reference TRBV15 and TRBJ2-2, the complete variable domain is DAMVIQNPRYQVTQFGKPVTLSCSQTLNHNVMYWYQQKSSQAPKLLFHYYDKDFNNEADTPDNFQSRRPNTSFCFLDIRSPGLGDTAMYLCATSSKLPPPGELFFGEGSRLTVL.

V gene TRBV5-6 combines with J gene TRBJ1-6, with 8 bases fitting TRBD1. The CDR3 has 15 residues. The ends lost 1 base at V and 9 bases at J; junction bases unmatched: 6. Germline CDR1 SGHDT, CDR2 YYEEEE. The DNA for the CDR3 is TGTGCCAGCAGCTTGCGACAGGGGTTACGTTCACCCCTCCACTTT. Protein: CASSLRQGLRSPLHF.

The gene calls are TRBV9 and TRBJ1-2, with 7 bases aligning to TRBD1. This CDR3 region has 16 residues. V shed 4 bases and J 5 bases; nucleotides not matched to a gene: 14. The V gene's germline CDR1 is SGDLS and CDR2 YYNGEE. DNA of the CDR3: TGTGCCAGCAGCCCACCTTCCCCGACAGGGCTTTATGGCTACACCTTC. Protein: CASSPPSPTGLYGYTF.

This clone showed up just once. The rearrangement uses TRBV2 and TRBJ2-3; 7 positions match TRBD2. In germline, CDR1 is SNHLY, CDR2 FYNNEI. The CDR3 covers 15 residues. V gave up 6 bases and J gave up 5 bases; unmatched junction bases: 11. DNA for the CDR3: TGTGCCAGCAGGCGCCGCGGGGGAGTAAAAGATACGCAGTATTTT. This sequence encodes CASRRRGGVKDTQYF.

This chain joins TRBV19 and TRBJ1-2; 7 nucleotides line up with TRBD1. The J segment lost 7 bases and the V segment lost 1 base, leaving 3 bases of the junction unmatched. CDR3 length equals 13 residues. Germline V gene sequence: CDR1 LNHDA, CDR2 SQIVND (reference sequence). This chain's CDR3 is CASSIGDRAGYTF. CDR3 bases: TGTGCCAGTAGTATAGGAGACAGGGCTGGCTACACCTTC.

This rearrangement joins TRBV19 to TRBJ2-7; 16 bases match TRBD2. The germline V gene has CDR1 LNHDA and CDR2 SQIVND (reference sequence). CDR3 size: 18 residues. V was clipped by 8 bases and J by 1 base; unmatched bases: 11. The CDR3 DNA follows: TGTGCCAGTGCCGACCCGGGGACTAGCGGGGGGGCTTCCTACGAGCAGTACTTC. It specifies CASADPGTSGGASYEQYF.

The chain links TRBV5-4 to TRBJ2-5, with 13 bases aligning to TRBD2. The germline gives CDR1 SGHNT, CDR2 YYREEE (reference sequence). After removal of 0 bases from V and 5 bases from J, the junction contained 4 bases not matched to a gene. The CDR3 contains 16 residues. CDR3 coding DNA: TGTGCCAGCAGCTTGGGAGGACTAGCGGGGGTGGAGACCCAGTACTTC. Translation gives CASSLGGLAGVETQYF.

This sequence joins TRBV6-4 and TRBJ2-2; 11 nucleotides align to TRBD1. The CDR3 consists of 18 residues. CDR1 MRHNA and CDR2 SNTAGT come from the germline V gene. V trimming: 9 bases; J trimming: 3 bases; junction bases outside the gene matches: 15. The CDR3 is CARFIPGQGVRDTGELFF. DNA for the CDR3: TGTGCCAGATTTATTCCGGGACAGGGGGTAAGGGACACCGGGGAGCTGTTTTTT.

The rearrangement joins TRBV5-1 to TRBJ2-3, with 7 bases that match TRBD1. The germline V gene has CDR1 SGHRS and CDR2 YFSETQ. The CDR3 contains 15 residues. The V gene end was trimmed by 0 bases and the J gene end by 2 bases; junction bases not matched to a gene: 3. The CDR3 loop reads CASSLVGTATDTQYF. The CDR3 nucleotides read TGCGCCAGCAGCTTGGTGGGGACAGCCACAGATACGCAGTATTTT.